This T cell receptor beta chain is from a study of T-cell reconstitution after alpha-beta-depleted transplantation in children. Findings and caveats of the study: Roughly two months post-transplant, alpha-beta T cells reportedly originated from several hundred graft clones that had expanded. Where some patients showed high TCRbeta diversity at day 60, it came from recipient T cells and thymic progenitors that had survived. It was newly produced T cells that mostly accounted for T-cell counts and diversity one year after transplant.

Trimming took off 10 bases at V and 7 bases at J, with 13 bases between the two ends. This CDR3 region has 11 residues. This clonotype appeared many times. As yet, its antigen is unknown. As it was prepared, the TCRbeta library received unique molecular identifiers. TCRdb analysed the PCR reads with MiXCR anew, one entry per CDR3 protein. The sample includes approximately 300,000 distinct CDR3 sequences, 6% to 10% of them seen just once. This receptor was identified in a female patient aged 2-9 years who had a stem cell transplant for Fanconi anemia, so the T cells may come from the graft donor. J is TRBJ1-1 and V is TRBV12-3 or TRBV12-4; D is unresolved. The sequencing here drew on peripheral blood, taken 360 days after TCRalphabeta/CD19-depleted stem cell transplant. The CDR3 DNA reads as TGTGCCACCCGGGCCTTGGGTGAAGCTTTCTTT. Protein: CATRALGEAFF.